What follows is one TCR beta chain and its context. The data stem from a study of blood T cell repertoires in COVID-19. Measured with immunoSEQ multiplex PCR; TCRdb has only the in-frame clones, and not every one. The data contain roughly 110,000 clones, 75% to 90% of them singletons. Patients at the Seattle site were enrolled during active infection and followed longitudinally. Germline V CDR1 and CDR2: MNHEY, SVGAGI. This CDR3 comprises 12 residues. With 5 bases removed from V and 15 bases from J, the gap between germline ends came to 17 bases. The receptor comes from a woman aged 60-75 years with COVID-19, enrolled during active disease. V and J are TRBV6-5 and TRBJ2-1; D remains ambiguous. The sample was peripheral blood. In DNA form, the CDR3 reads TGTGCCAGCAGTCCCGCAAAAATGAGGCCGTTCTTC. Its translation is CASSPAKMRPFF.